The T cell receptor beta chain described here comes from a study of shared clonotypes between healthy human individuals. This CDR3 region has 15 residues. Germline CDR1 SGDLS, CDR2 YYNGEE. The V gene lost 0 bases and the J gene lost 0 bases, with 10 bases spanning the gap. Overall study results and limits: Non-shared clonotypes were found to have lower generation probabilities than the clonotypes that were shared by all four of the sorted-subset donors.

In regard to this clone: Its antigen remains unidentified. This same CDR3 is encoded by further DNA sequences in the sample.

Generated by immunoSEQ multiplex PCR, the TCRdb table keeps only in-frame clones and is missing some. The repertoire has about 2.4 million clones, approximately 92% of them found once; the top ten carry around 0.15%. The genes are TRBV9 and TRBJ2-7; D call uncertain. What was sequenced was naive CD4+ T cells sorted from blood. Sample subset: CD45RA+ positively selected. This sequence originates from a man aged 18 to 35 in good health. CDR3 coding DNA: TGTGCCAGCAGCGTAGATGGCCGGAGCTCCTACGAGCAGTACTTC. It encodes CASSVDGRSSYEQYF.